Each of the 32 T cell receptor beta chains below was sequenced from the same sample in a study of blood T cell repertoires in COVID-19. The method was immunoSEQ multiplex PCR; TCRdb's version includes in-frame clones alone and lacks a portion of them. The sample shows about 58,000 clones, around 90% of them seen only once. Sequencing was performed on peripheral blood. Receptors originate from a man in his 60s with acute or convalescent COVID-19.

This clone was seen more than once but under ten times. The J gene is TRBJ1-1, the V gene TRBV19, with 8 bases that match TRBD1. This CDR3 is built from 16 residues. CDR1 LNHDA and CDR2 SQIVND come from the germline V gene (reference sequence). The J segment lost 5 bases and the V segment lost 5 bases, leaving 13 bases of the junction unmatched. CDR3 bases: TGTGCCAGTAGTTCACCCCAACAGGGGGGACGAACTGAAGCTTTCTTT. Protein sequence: CASSSPQQGGRTEAFF. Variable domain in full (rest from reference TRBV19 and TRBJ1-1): DGGITQSPKYLFRKEGQNVTLSCEQNLNHDAMYWYRQDPGQGLRLIYYSQIVNDFQKGDIAEGYSVSREKKESFPLTVTSAQKNPTAFYLCASSSPQQGGRTEAFFGQGTRLTVV.

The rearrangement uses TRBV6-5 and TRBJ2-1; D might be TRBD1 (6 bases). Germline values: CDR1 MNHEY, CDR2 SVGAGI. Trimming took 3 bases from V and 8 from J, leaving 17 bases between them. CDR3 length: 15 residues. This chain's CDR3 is CASSYSGEIGDEQFF. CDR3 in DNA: TGTGCCAGCAGTTATTCAGGGGAAATTGGGGATGAGCAGTTCTTC.

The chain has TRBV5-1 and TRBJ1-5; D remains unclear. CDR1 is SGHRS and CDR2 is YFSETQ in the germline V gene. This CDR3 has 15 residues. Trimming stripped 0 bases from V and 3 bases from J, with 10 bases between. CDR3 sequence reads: CASSLEPGINQPQHF. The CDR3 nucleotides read TGCGCCAGCAGCTTGGAGCCGGGGATCAATCAGCCCCAGCATTTT.

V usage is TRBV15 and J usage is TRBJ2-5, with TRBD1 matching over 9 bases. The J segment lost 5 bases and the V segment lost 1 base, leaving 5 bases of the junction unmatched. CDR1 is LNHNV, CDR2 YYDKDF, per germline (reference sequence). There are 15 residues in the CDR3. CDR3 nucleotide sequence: TGTGCCACCAGCAGAGCAACAGGGGGCCGGGAGACCCAGTACTTC. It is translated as CATSRATGGRETQYF.

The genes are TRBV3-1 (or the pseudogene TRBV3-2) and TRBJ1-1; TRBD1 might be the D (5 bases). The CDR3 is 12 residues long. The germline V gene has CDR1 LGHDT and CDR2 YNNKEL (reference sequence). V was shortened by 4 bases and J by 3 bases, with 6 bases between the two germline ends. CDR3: CASSRRDTEAFF. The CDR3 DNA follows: TGTGCCAGCAGCCGCAGGGACACTGAAGCTTTCTTT.

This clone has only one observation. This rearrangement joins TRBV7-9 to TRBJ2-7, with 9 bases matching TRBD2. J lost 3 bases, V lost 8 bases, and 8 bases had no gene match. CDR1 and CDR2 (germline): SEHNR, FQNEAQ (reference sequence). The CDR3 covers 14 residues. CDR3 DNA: TGTGCCAGCGTCAAGGCGGGAGGGCTCTACGAGCAGTACTTC. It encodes CASVKAGGLYEQYF.

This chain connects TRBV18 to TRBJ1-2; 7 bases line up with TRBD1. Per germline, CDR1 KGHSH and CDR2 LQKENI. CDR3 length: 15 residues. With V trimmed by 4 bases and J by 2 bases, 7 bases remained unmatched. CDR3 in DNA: TGTGCCAGCTCACTCCGAGGGGACAGCAACTATGGCTACACCTTC. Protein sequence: CASSLRGDSNYGYTF.

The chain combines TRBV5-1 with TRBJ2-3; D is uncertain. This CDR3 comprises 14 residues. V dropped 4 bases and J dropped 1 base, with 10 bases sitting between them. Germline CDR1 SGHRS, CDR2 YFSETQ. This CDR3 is CASSRQTGTDTQYF. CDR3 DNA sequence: TGCGCCAGCAGCAGACAAACAGGCACAGATACGCAGTATTTT.

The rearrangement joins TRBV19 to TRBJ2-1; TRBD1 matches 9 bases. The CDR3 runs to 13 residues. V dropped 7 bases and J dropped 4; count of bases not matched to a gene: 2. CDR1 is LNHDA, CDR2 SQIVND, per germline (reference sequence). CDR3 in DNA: TGTGCCAGTATAGGACAGGGGTACAATGAGCAGTTCTTC. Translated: CASIGQGYNEQFF.

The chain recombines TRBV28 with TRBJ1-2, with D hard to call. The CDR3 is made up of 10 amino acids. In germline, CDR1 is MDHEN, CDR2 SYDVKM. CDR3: CAAGGPGYTF. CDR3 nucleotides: TGTGCTGCAGGTGGGCCTGGCTACACCTTC.

Here the CDR3 reads CSTGGYGYTF. In DNA, the CDR3 is TGCAGTACAGGGGGCTATGGCTACACCTTC. The J gene is TRBJ1-2, the V gene TRBV20-1, with 8 bases aligning to TRBD1. CDR3 length: 10 residues. Losses at the gene ends were 8 bases for V and 4 bases for J; bases not matched to a gene: 0. Germline CDR1 and CDR2: DFQATT and SNEGSKA (reference sequence).

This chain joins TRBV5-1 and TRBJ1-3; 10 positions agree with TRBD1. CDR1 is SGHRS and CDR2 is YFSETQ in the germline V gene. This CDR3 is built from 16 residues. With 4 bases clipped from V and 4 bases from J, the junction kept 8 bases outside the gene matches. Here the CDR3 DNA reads TGCGCCAGCAGCCCAAGACAGGGGGCGGTAGGAAACACCATATATTTT. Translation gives CASSPRQGAVGNTIYF.

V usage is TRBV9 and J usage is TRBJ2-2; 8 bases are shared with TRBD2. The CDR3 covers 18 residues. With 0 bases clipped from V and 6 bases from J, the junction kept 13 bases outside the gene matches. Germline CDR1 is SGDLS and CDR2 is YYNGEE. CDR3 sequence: CASSVGLAQQRGAGELFF. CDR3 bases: TGTGCCAGCAGCGTAGGACTAGCGCAACAACGGGGGGCCGGGGAGCTGTTTTTT.

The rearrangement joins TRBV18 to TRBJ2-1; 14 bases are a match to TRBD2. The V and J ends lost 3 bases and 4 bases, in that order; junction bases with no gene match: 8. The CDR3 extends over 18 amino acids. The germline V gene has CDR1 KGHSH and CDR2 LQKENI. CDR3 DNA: TGTGCCAGCTCACCTCTCGGACTAGCGGGAGGAGAATACAATGAGCAGTTCTTC. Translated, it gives CASSPLGLAGGEYNEQFF.

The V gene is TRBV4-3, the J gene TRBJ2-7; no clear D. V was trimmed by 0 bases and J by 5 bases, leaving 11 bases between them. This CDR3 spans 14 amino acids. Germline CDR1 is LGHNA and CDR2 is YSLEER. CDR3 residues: CASSQDIGEDEQYF. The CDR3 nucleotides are TGCGCCAGCAGCCAAGACATCGGAGAGGACGAGCAGTACTTC.

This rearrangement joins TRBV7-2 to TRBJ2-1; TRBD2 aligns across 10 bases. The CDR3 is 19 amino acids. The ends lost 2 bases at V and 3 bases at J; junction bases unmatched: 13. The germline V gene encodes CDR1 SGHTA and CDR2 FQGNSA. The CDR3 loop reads CASSLRPPVAGGGYNEQFF. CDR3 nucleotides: TGTGCCAGCAGCTTAAGGCCTCCAGTAGCGGGAGGCGGCTACAATGAGCAGTTCTTC.

As DNA, the CDR3 is TGTGCCAGTAGTAGGGGACAGCCGAACACTGAAGCTTTCTTT. Translated, it gives CASSRGQPNTEAFF. The chain links TRBV19 to TRBJ1-1, with 7 bases identical to TRBD1. This CDR3 has 14 residues. CDR1 is LNHDA and CDR2 is SQIVND in the germline V gene (reference sequence). Losses at the gene ends were 4 bases for V and 1 base for J; bases not matched to a gene: 3.

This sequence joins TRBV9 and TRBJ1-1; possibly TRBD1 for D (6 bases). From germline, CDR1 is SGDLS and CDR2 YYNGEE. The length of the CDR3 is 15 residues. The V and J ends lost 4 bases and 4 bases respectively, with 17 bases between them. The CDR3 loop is CASSPDPGVSTEAFF. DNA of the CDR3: TGTGCCAGCAGCCCCGACCCAGGGGTATCCACTGAAGCTTTCTTT. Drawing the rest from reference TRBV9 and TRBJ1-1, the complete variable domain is DSGVTQTPKHLITATGQRVTLRCSPRSGDLSVYWYQQSLDQGLQFLIQYYNGEERAKGNILERFSAQQFPDLHSELNLSSLELGDSALYFCASSPDPGVSTEAFFGQGTRLTVV.

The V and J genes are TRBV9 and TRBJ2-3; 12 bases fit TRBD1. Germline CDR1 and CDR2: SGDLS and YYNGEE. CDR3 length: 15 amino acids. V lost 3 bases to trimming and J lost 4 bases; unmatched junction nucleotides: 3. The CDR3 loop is CASSARDRGPDTQYF. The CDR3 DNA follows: TGTGCCAGCAGCGCGCGGGACAGGGGGCCAGATACGCAGTATTTT.

This CDR3 reads CASSLRQLKVQETQYF. CDR3 in DNA: TGTGCCAGCAGCTTACGACAGTTAAAAGTGCAAGAGACCCAGTACTTC. This rearrangement joins TRBV7-3 to TRBJ2-5, with D perhaps matching TRBD1 (5 bases). V gave up 2 bases and J gave up 2 bases, with 15 bases separating them. Germline CDR1 and CDR2: SGHTA and FQGTGA. CDR3 length equals 16 residues.

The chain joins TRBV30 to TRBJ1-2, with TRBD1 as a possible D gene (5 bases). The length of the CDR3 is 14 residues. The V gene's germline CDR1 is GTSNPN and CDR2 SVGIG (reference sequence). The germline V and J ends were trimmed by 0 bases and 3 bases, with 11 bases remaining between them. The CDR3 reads CAWSVSQGDYGYTF. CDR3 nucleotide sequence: TGTGCCTGGAGTGTAAGTCAGGGCGACTATGGCTACACCTTC.

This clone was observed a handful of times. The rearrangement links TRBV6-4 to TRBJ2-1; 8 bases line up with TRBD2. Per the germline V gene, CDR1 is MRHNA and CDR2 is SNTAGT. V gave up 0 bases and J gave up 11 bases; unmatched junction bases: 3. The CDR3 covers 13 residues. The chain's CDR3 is CASSDSRTSQQFF. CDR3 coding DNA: TGTGCCAGCAGTGACTCACGGACTAGCCAGCAGTTCTTC.

The CDR3 region has the DNA TGTGCCAGCAGCTTAGATCCAGGGATCTACGAGCAGTACTTC. Amino acid sequence: CASSLDPGIYEQYF. V and J are TRBV11-3 and TRBJ2-7, with D perhaps matching TRBD1 (5 bases). The germline CDR1 and CDR2 sequences are SGHNT and YENEEA. The CDR3 is 14 amino acids. Trimming stripped 0 bases from V and 3 bases from J, with 9 bases between.

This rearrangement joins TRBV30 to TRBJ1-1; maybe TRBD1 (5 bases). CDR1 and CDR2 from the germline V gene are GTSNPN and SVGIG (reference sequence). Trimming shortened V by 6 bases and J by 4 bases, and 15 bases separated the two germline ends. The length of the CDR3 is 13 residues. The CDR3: CACRDPGGTEAFF. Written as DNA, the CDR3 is TGTGCCTGCCGGGACCCGGGGGGCACTGAAGCTTTCTTT.

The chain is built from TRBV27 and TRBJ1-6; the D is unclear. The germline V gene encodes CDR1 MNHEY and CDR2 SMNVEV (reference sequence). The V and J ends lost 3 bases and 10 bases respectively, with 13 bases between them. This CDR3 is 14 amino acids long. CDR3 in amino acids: CASSFRTSRSPLHF. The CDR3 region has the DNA TGTGCCAGCAGTTTTAGAACCTCGAGGTCACCCCTCCACTTT.

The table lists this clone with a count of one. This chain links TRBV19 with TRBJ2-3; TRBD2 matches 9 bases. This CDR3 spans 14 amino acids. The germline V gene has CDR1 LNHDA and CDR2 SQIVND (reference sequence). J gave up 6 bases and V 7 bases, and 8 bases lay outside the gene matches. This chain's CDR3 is CASTAGGEADTQYF. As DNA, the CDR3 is TGTGCCAGTACGGCGGGAGGGGAGGCGGATACGCAGTATTTT.

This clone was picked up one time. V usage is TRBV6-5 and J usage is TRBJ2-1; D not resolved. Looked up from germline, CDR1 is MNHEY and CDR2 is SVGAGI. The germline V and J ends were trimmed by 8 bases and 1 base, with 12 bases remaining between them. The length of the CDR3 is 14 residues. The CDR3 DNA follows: TGTGCCAGCTTACCTCGAGTTTCCTACAATGAGCAGTTCTTC. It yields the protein CASLPRVSYNEQFF.

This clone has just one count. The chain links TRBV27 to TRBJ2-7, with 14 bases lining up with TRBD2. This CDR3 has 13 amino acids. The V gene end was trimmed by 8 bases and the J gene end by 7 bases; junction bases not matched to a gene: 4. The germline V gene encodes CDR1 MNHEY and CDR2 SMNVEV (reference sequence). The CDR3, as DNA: TGTGCCAGCCGACTAGCGGGAGGGTTGGAGCAGTACTTC. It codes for CASRLAGGLEQYF.

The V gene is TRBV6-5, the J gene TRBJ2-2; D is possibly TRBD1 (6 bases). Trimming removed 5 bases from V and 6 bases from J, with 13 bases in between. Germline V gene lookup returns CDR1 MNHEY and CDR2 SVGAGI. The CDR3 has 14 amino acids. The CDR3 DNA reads TGTGCCAGCAGTATTTCAGGGGAAGCCGGGGAGCTGTTTTTT. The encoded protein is CASSISGEAGELFF.

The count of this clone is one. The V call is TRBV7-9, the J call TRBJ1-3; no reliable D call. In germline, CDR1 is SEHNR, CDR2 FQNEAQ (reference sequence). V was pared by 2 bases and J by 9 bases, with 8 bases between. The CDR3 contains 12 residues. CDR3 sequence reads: CASSLSSGTIYF. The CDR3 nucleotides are TGTGCCAGCAGCTTATCGAGCGGCACCATATATTTT.

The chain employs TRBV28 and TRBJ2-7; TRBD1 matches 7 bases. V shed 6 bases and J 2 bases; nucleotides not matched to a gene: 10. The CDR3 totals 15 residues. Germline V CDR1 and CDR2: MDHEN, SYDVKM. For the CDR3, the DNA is TGTGCCAGCAGAACCGCCGGGACAGTAACCTACGAGCAGTACTTC. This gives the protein CASRTAGTVTYEQYF.

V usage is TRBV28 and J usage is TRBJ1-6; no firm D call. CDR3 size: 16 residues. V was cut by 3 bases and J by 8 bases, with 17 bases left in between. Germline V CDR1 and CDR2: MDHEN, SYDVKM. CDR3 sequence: CASSLERRVMDSPLHF. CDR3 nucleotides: TGTGCCAGCAGTTTGGAGCGGAGGGTAATGGATTCACCCCTCCACTTT.